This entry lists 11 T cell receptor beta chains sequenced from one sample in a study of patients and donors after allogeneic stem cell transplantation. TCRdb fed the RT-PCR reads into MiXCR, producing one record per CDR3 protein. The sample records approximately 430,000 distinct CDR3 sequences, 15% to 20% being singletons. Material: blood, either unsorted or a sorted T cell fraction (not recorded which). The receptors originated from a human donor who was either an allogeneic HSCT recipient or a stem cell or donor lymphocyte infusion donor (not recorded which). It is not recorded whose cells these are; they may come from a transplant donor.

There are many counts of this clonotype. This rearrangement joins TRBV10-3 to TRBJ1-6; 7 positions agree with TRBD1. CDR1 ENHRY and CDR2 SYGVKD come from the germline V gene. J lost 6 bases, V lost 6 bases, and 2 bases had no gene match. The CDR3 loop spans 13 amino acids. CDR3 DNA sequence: TGTGCCATCAGATACAGGGGTAATTCACCCCTCCACTTT. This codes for CAIRYRGNSPLHF.

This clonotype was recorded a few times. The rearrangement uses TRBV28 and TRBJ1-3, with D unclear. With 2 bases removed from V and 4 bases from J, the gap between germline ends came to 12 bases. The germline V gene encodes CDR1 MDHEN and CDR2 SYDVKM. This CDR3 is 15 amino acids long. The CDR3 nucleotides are TGTGCCAGCAGTTTACACGCCAGTAGGGGAAACACCATATATTTT. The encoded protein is CASSLHASRGNTIYF.

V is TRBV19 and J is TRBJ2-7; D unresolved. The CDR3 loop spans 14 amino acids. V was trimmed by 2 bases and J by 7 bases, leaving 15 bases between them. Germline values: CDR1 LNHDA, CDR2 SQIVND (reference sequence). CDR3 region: CASSILEGLGEQYF. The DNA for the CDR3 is TGTGCCAGTAGTATACTGGAAGGGTTGGGAGAGCAGTACTTC. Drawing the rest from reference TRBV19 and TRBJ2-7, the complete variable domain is DGGITQSPKYLFRKEGQNVTLSCEQNLNHDAMYWYRQDPGQGLRLIYYSQIVNDFQKGDIAEGYSVSREKKESFPLTVTSAQKNPTAFYLCASSILEGLGEQYFGPGTRLTVT.

This chain's CDR3 is CAIRGMNTEAFF. As DNA, the CDR3 is TGTGCCATCAGGGGGATGAACACTGAAGCTTTCTTT. The chain uses TRBV10-3 and TRBJ1-1; no reliable D call. The CDR3 extends over 12 amino acids. The germline V and J ends were trimmed by 6 bases and 0 bases, with 5 bases remaining between them. Germline CDR1 is ENHRY and CDR2 is SYGVKD.

CDR3 nucleotides: TGTGCCAGCAGCGGGGGGCCTACCGGGGAGCTGTTTTTT. Its protein product is CASSGGPTGELFF. The chain uses TRBV9 and TRBJ2-2; tentative D call: TRBD1 (6 bases). The CDR3 runs 13 residues. Deletions cut 3 bases from V and 5 bases from J, with 8 bases between. Germline V CDR1 and CDR2: SGDLS, YYNGEE.

The CDR3 protein is CASSRPRPGETQYF. The DNA of the CDR3 is TGTGCCAGCAGTAGACCACGACCCGGCGAGACCCAGTACTTC. The J gene is TRBJ2-5, the V gene TRBV6-1; D uncertain. Between the trimmed V and J ends, which lost 5 bases and 5 bases, there was a span of 15 bases. The CDR3 loop spans 14 amino acids. Germline CDR1 and CDR2: MNHNS and SASEGT.

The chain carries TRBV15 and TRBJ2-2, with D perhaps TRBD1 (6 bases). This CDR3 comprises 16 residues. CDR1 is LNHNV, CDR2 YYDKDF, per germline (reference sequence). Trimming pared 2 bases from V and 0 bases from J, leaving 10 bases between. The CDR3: CATSRRQESNTGELFF. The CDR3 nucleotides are TGTGCCACCAGCAGAAGACAGGAGTCGAACACCGGGGAGCTGTTTTTT.

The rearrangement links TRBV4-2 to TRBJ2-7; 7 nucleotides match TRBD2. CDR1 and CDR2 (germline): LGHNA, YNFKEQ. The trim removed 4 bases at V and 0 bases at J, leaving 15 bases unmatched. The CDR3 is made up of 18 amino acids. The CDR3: CASSLGGIAERSSYEQYF. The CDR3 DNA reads TGTGCCAGCAGCCTCGGGGGGATAGCGGAAAGGAGCTCCTACGAGCAGTACTTC.

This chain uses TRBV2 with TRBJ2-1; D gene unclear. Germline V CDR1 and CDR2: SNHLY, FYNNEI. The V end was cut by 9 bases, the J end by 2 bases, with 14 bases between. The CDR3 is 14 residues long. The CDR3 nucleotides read TGTGCCAGGAGAACATGGGGTACCTACAATGAGCAGTTCTTC. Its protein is CARRTWGTYNEQFF.

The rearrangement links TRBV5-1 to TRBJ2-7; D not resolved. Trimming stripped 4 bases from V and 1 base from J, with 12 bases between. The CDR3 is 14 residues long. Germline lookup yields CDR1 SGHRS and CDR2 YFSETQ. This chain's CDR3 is CASSPRPESYEQYF. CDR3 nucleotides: TGCGCCAGCAGCCCGAGGCCAGAGTCCTACGAGCAGTACTTC.

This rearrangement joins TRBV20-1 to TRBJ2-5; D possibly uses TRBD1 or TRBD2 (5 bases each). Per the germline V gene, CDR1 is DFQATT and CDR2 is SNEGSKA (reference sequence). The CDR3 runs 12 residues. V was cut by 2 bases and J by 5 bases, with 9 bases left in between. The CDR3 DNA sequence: TGCAGTGCTAGATTGTGGGGGGAGACCCAGTACTTC. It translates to CSARLWGETQYF.